This is a list of T cell receptor beta chains from one sample in a study of OX40 agonist ivuxolimab in advanced cancers. Libraries were prepared by immunoSEQ multiplex PCR; TCRdb keeps only in-frame clonotypes and omits some of them. The sample lists approximately 40,000 clones; about 88% were seen once. The material was CD4+ or CD8+ T cells sorted from blood, obtained in a trial of the OX40 agonist ivuxolimab. The receptors here all came from an adult with an advanced solid tumor such as melanoma, head and neck, liver or kidney cancer. The CDR3 runs from the conserved cysteine through the conserved F or W. D genes are given only for firm matches. Part of the rows lack a size; the others show once, few, many or a class for expanded clones.

v_gene	d_gene	j_gene	abundance	CDR3aa	CDR3nt
TRBV5-4	-	TRBJ1-1	-	CAGSSGNTEAFF	TGTGCCGGCAGCTCCGGGAACACTGAAGCTTTCTTT
TRBV10-3	-	TRBJ2-2	-	CAISESSWQGDTGELFF	TGTGCCATCAGTGAGTCGTCGTGGCAGGGAGATACCGGGGAGCTGTTTTTT
TRBV7-7	-	TRBJ2-5	-	CASSHAGGSETQYF	TGTGCTAGCAGCCATGCCGGTGGTTCAGAGACCCAGTACTTC
TRBV19	TRBD1	TRBJ1-1	-	CASSVLTGGDSTEAFF	TGTGCCAGTAGCGTTCTGACAGGGGGTGACTCGACTGAAGCTTTCTTT
TRBV4-3	-	TRBJ1-1	-	CASSQDRPSLNTEAFF	TGCGCCAGCAGCCAAGATAGGCCAAGCCTGAACACTGAAGCTTTCTTT
TRBV7-2	-	TRBJ2-1	-	CASHQEMGGSYNEQFF	TGTGCCTCCCATCAGGAAATGGGGGGCTCCTACAATGAGCAGTTCTTC
TRBV27	-	TRBJ1-6	-	CASSFGGGNSLHF	TGTGCCAGCAGTTTCGGGGGCGGGAATTCCCTCCACTTT
TRBV7-9	TRBD1	TRBJ1-2	-	CASSSYTGGAVGYTF	TGTGCCAGCAGCTCTTATACAGGGGGCGCTGTGGGCTACACCTTC
TRBV2	-	TRBJ1-2	-	CASSEISYYGYTF	TGTGCCAGCAGTGAAATCAGCTACTATGGCTACACCTTC
TRBV5-8	TRBD2	TRBJ2-5	-	CASSQDPSGGAETQYF	TGCGCCAGCAGCCAAGATCCTAGCGGGGGGGCAGAGACCCAGTACTTC
TRBV6-1	-	TRBJ2-1	-	CASSEIPQTNNEQFF	TGTGCCAGCAGTGAAATCCCACAGACCAACAATGAGCAGTTCTTC
TRBV6-9	TRBD1	TRBJ1-1	-	CASSYSGGTEAFF	TGTGCCAGCAGTTACTCAGGGGGCACTGAAGCTTTCTTT
TRBV5-1	-	TRBJ2-7	-	CASSSHLGAEEQYF	TGCGCCAGCAGTTCTCATCTGGGGGCGGAAGAACAGTACTTC
TRBV7-9	-	TRBJ1-2	medium-sized	CASSFQAGTLHGYTF	TGTGCCAGCAGCTTTCAAGCCGGGACACTACATGGCTACACCTTC
TRBV4-3	-	TRBJ1-1	-	CASSQGHSLGTEAFF	TGCGCCAGCAGCCAAGGCCATTCCCTGGGCACTGAAGCTTTCTTT
TRBV9	TRBD2	TRBJ2-1	-	CASSVDGGGSYNEQFF	TGTGCCAGCAGCGTAGACGGCGGGGGCTCCTACAATGAGCAGTTCTTC
TRBV27	-	TRBJ2-7	-	CASSLSGAASYEQYF	TGTGCCAGCAGTTTATCAGGGGCGGCCTCCTACGAGCAGTACTTC
TRBV4-1	TRBD1	TRBJ2-7	-	CASSLTGTGSYEQYF	TGCGCCAGCAGCCTCACCGGGACAGGGTCCTACGAGCAGTACTTC
TRBV7-2	-	TRBJ1-1	-	CASSSIGPEWGNTEAFF	TGTGCCAGCAGCTCGATAGGGCCCGAATGGGGAAACACTGAAGCTTTCTTT
TRBV4-1	-	TRBJ1-1	-	CASSQDKGVNTEAFF	TGCGCCAGCAGCCAAGATAAGGGGGTGAACACTGAAGCTTTCTTT
TRBV4-1	-	TRBJ1-2	-	CASSQDMNYGYTF	TGCGCCAGCAGCCAAGACATGAACTATGGCTACACCTTC
TRBV7-9	-	TRBJ1-5	-	CASSLSRGTNQPQHF	TGTGCCAGCAGCTTATCAAGGGGGACAAATCAGCCCCAGCATTTT